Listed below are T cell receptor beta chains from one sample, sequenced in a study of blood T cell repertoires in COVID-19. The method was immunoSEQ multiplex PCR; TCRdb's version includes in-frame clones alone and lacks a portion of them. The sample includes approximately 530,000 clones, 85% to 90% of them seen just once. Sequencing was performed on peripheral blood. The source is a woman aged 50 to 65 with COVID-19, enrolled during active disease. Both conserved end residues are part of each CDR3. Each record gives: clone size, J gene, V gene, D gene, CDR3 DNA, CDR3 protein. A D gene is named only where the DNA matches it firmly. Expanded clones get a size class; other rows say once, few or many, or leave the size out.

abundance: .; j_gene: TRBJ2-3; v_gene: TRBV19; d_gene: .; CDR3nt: TGTGCCAGCCGCTCGACAGCTAGCACAGATACGCAGTATTTT; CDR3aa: CASRSTASTDTQYF
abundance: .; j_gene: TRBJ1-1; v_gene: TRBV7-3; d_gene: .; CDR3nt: TGTGCCAGCAGCTTAGGGGGCGAGAACACTGAAGCTTTCTTT; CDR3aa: CASSLGGENTEAFF
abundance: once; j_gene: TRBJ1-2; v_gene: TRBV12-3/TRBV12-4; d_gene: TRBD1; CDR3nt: TGTGCCAGCGCGGGGACAGGGGACTATGGCTACACCTTC; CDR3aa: CASAGTGDYGYTF
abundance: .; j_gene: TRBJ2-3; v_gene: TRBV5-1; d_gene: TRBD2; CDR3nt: TGCGCCAGCAGCGGCCGGACTAGCGGGGGGGCCGCCCGCACAGATACGCAGTATTTT; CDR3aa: CASSGRTSGGAARTDTQYF
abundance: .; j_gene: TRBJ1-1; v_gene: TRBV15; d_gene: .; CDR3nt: TGTGCCACCAGCAGAGGCACAGGAACTTTTAACACTGAAGCTTTCTTT; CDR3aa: CATSRGTGTFNTEAFF
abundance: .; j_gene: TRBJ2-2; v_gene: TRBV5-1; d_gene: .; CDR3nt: TGCGCCAGCAGCTTTAGGGGCGGCGGGGAGAACACCGGGGAGCTGTTTTTT; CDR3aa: CASSFRGGGENTGELFF
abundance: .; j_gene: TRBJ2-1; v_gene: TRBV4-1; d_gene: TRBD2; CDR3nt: TGCGCCAGCAGCATTTATAGCGGGGGGGCACGGGAGCAGTTCTTC; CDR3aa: CASSIYSGGAREQFF
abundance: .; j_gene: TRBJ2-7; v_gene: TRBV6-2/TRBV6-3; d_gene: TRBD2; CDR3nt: TGTGCCAGCAGTCCCTGGGGCCTAGCGGAGGGTTCCTACGAGCAGTACTTC; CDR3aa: CASSPWGLAEGSYEQYF
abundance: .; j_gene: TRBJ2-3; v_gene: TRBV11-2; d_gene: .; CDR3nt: TGTGCCAGCAGCCCATCGGCGGGGGATACGCAGTATTTT; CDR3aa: CASSPSAGDTQYF
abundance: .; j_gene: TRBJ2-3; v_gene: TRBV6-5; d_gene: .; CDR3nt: TGTGCCAGCAGTTACGGGGGGGCTAACACAGATACGCAGTATTTT; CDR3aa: CASSYGGANTDTQYF
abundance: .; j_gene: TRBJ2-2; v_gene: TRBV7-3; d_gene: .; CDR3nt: TGTGCCAGCAGCCCCTATCCCCGGGGGGAGCTGTTTTTT; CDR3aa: CASSPYPRGELFF
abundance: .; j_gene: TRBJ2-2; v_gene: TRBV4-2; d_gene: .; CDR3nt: TGTGCCAGCAGTTATCCAGCCGGGGAGCTGTTTTTT; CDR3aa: CASSYPAGELFF
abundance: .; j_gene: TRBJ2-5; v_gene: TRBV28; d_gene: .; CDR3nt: TGTGCCAGCAGTTTTAGGGGCCCGGGGACCCAGTACTTC; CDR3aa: CASSFRGPGTQYF
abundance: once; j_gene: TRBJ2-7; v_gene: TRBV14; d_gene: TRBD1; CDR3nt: TGTGCCAGCAGCCAAGAGCCGGGACAGGGGGCCTACGAGCAGTACTTC; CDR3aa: CASSQEPGQGAYEQYF
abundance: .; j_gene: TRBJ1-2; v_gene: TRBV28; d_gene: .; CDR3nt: TGTGCCAGCAGTTTCCCTCCCGAGAACTATGGCTACACCTTC; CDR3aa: CASSFPPENYGYTF
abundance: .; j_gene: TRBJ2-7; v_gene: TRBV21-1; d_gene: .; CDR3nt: TGTGCCAGCAGCGCCAGCTACGAGCAGTACTTC; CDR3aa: CASSASYEQYF
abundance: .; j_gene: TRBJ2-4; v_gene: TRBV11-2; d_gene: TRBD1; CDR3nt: TGTGCCAGCAGCTACAGCGGACAGGGGGGGAACATTCAGTACTTC; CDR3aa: CASSYSGQGGNIQYF
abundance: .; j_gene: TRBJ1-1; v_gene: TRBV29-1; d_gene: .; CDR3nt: TGCAGCGTTCCCCGGGGGAGGAGGAACACTGAAGCTTTCTTT; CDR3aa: CSVPRGRRNTEAFF
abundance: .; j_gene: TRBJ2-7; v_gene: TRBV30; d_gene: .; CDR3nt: TGTGCCTGGAGTGAGGCAGGGCCAAACTACGAGCAGTACTTC; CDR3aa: CAWSEAGPNYEQYF
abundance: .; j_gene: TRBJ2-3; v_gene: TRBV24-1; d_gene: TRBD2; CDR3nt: TGTGCCACCAGTGATCGGACTAGCGGGGGCTGGGATACGCAGTATTTT; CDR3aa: CATSDRTSGGWDTQYF
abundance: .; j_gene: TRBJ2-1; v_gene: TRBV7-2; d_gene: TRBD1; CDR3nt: TGTGCCAGCAGCTTATTCTCCGACAGGGTGAATGAGCAGTTCTTC; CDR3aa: CASSLFSDRVNEQFF
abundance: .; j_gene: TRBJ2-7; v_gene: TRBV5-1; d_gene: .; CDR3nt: TGCGCCAGCAGCTTAGATGGGCCCTACGAGCAGTACTTC; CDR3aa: CASSLDGPYEQYF